This T cell receptor beta chain comes out of a study of blood T cell repertoires in COVID-19. About the study: Acute-phase and convalescent COVID-19 samples originated in the United States, Italy and Spain. The analysed material was cDNA or gDNA that came from T cells, B-cell-depleted T cells, or PBMCs.

Authors' methods: Quantification of nucleated cells was approximated via reference gene primer amplification. The assay was immunoSEQ multiplex PCR, and TCRdb's table has in-frame clones only and misses some. That table gives V, J and clone size, and the DNA gave D and trimming. The sample has approximately 94,000 clones, roughly 84% seen once. Germline V CDR1 and CDR2: GTSNPN, SVGIG (reference sequence). The CDR3 has 16 residues. Trimming cost V 1 base and J 0 bases; bases outside gene matches: 5. This TCR was recovered from a human donor in a cohort sampled during active COVID-19. V is TRBV30 and J is TRBJ1-5; the match to TRBD1 covers 8 bases. Sample: peripheral blood. The CDR3 spells CAWSGRQGRSNQPQHF. The CDR3 DNA reads as TGTGCCTGGAGTGGTAGACAGGGGCGTAGCAATCAGCCCCAGCATTTT.